Sequencing of this T cell receptor beta chain was carried out in a study of post-analysis software for immune sequencing data. Turning to the study itself: Included courses were relapsing-remitting and secondary progressive multiple sclerosis; progressive-relapsing multiple sclerosis was also included.

This clonotype was seen a few times. Its antigen is unidentified. Prepared libraries of TCR beta cDNA carried unique molecular identifiers. The yield from about 1 to 10 million T cells was 500,000 or so cDNA molecules in total. Via MiXCR, TCRdb re-called the PCR reads, giving one row per CDR3 protein. The sample has about 620,000 distinct CDR3 sequences; roughly two fifths are singletons. V trimming: 5 bases; J trimming: 1 base; junction bases outside the gene matches: 10. Germline CDR1 is KGHDR and CDR2 is SFDVKD. This CDR3 contains 18 residues. Study-level results: For normalized Chao1 diversity, multiple sclerosis patients scored significantly lower than controls did. Several TRBV segments, TRBV5-6, TRBV5-1 and TRBV20-1 among them, were found more frequent in patients than controls.

The receptor's source is a girl between 10 and 17 years old with multiple sclerosis. Material for sequencing was blood. The J gene is TRBJ2-6, the V gene TRBV24-1; 7 positions match TRBD2. CDR3 in amino acids: CATSVSGGGRSGANVLTF. The CDR3 bases are TGTGCCACCAGTGTGTCGGGGGGAGGACGATCTGGGGCCAACGTCCTGACTTTC.